This T cell receptor (beta chain) was sequenced during a study of OX40 agonist ivuxolimab in advanced cancers. Turning to the study itself: Six ivuxolimab dose levels, 0.01 to 10 mg/kg, were given intravenously every 2 weeks. Mean age approximately 59 years, range 23 to 79; 82.7% male. Partial responses were achieved by three patients, one with hepatocellular carcinoma and two with cutaneous melanoma.

Germline V gene lookup returns CDR1 KGHSH and CDR2 LQKENI. V lost 0 bases and J lost 0, with 9 bases in between. The CDR3 loop spans 16 amino acids. Sequencing was performed with immunoSEQ multiplex PCR; in TCRdb, only in-frame clones are kept and a portion is missing. This table has some 45,000 clones, 82% appearing once. The sample here was CD4+ or CD8+ T cells sorted from blood, taken in a trial of the OX40 agonist ivuxolimab. This TCR was sampled from an adult with an advanced solid tumor such as melanoma, head and neck, liver or kidney cancer. The genes are TRBV18 and TRBJ1-3; no firm D call. CDR3 sequence reads: CASSPPGRSSGNTIYF. The DNA of the CDR3 is TGTGCCAGCTCACCACCTGGACGGAGCTCTGGAAACACCATATATTTT. Supplemented by reference TRBV18 and TRBJ1-3, the full variable domain reads NAGVMQNPRHLVRRRGQEARLRCSPMKGHSHVYWYRQLPEEGLKFMVYLQKENIIDESGMPKERFSAEFPKEGPSILRIQQVVRGDSAAYFCASSPPGRSSGNTIYFGEGSWLTVV.